The clone carrying this T cell receptor beta chain appeared once. What it recognizes is unknown. The sample is drawn from a study of shared clonotypes between healthy human individuals. For the study at large: The plates for each donor numbered three CD4 naive, three CD4 memory, two CD8 naive and one CD8 memory.

Naive CD8 cells were CD45RO-negative, positively selected for CCR7, excluding terminally differentiated effector memory CD45RA+ cells. The study, taken as a whole, reports: Tissues were not sampled, only blood, and their repertoires likely differ.

The CDR3 has 15 amino acids. The germline CDR1 and CDR2 sequences are SGHAT and FQNNGV. The germline V and J ends were trimmed by 0 bases and 0 bases, with 8 bases remaining between them. Here immunoSEQ multiplex PCR was the method, and the copy in TCRdb shows in-frame clones only, minus some. The sample includes 1.5 million to 2.5 million clones, approximately 94% of them seen just once. The origin of this receptor is a man between 18 and 29 years old in good health. Sequencing was done on a sample of naive CD8+ T cells sorted from blood. J is TRBJ1-1 and V is TRBV11-2, with unresolved D. CDR3 DNA: TGTGCCAGCAGCTTAGAGTACAGCCTGAACACTGAAGCTTTCTTT. Its protein is CASSLEYSLNTEAFF.